The sequence of this TCR beta chain was determined in a study of blood T cell repertoires in COVID-19. V lost 4 bases to trimming and J lost 2 bases; unmatched junction nucleotides: 5. The CDR3 contains 16 residues. The V gene's germline CDR1 is SEHNR and CDR2 FQNEAQ (reference sequence). The repertoire was sequenced with immunoSEQ multiplex PCR; TCRdb's copy has only in-frame clones and lacks some. The sample holds roughly 250,000 clones, 75% to 90% seen once. Those who participated ranged in age from roughly 18 to 100 years and resided in about two dozen US areas. Cohort placement rested on clinical history that participants reported themselves. Recovered Cohort 3 donors showed two negative PCRs, clearance, or symptom resolution.

The genes are TRBV7-9 and TRBJ2-5, with 12 positions matching TRBD1. This clonotype was sampled from a woman aged 18-30 years who had recovered from COVID-19. Sequencing was performed on PBMCs or T cells enriched from blood (not recorded which). The CDR3 region has the DNA TGTGCCAGCAGCTCCAGGGACAGGGGGCTTCAAGAGACCCAGTACTTC. This gives the protein CASSSRDRGLQETQYF.